The clone carrying this TCR beta chain was seen more than once but under ten times. Antigen unknown. The data were obtained in a study of response to subunit inactivated influenza vaccine. Findings of the study overall: The authors offered the suggestion that each seasonal influenza vaccination recruits few new T cells.

This CDR3 contains 13 residues. The V end was cut by 3 bases, the J end by 3 bases, with 8 bases between. TCRdb reanalysed the RT-PCR reads using MiXCR and keeps one entry per CDR3 protein. The sample contains 650,000 to 700,000 distinct CDR3 sequences, 15% to 18% of which appear only once. The chain has TRBV12-3 or TRBV12-4 and TRBJ1-2; no definite D call. The source was PBMCs from blood, collected approximately 12 days after vaccination. The source of this sequence is a man aged 45-65 years who received an inactivated influenza vaccine. The CDR3 DNA reads TGTGCCAGCAGTTTGGGTGCGGACTATGGCTACACCTTC. Translated: CASSLGADYGYTF.